This T cell receptor (beta chain) was profiled in a study of cytotoxic CD8 clonotypes in ibrutinib-treated CLL. Study-wide results and limits: Clonality correlated strongly with circulating CD8+ T cells and exceeded age-matched healthy donors at baseline.

As to this clone: Its cognate antigen is unknown.

Measured with immunoSEQ multiplex PCR; TCRdb has only the in-frame clones, and not every one. The sample has around 160,000 clones, about 80% seen once. The clonotype comes from a human donor with chronic lymphocytic leukemia. The sequences come from PBMCs, collected after 12 months of ibrutinib treatment.

The CDR3 reads CASSLGTGGIPSGDYNEQFF. The CDR3 DNA reads as TGCGCCAGCAGCTTGGGGACAGGGGGCATCCCTAGCGGGGATTACAATGAGCAGTTCTTC. The chain has TRBV5-1 and TRBJ2-1; 11 bases map to TRBD1. The CDR3 loop spans 20 amino acids. With V trimmed by 0 bases and J by 4 bases, 15 bases remained unmatched. Germline V gene data show CDR1 as SGHRS and CDR2 as YFSETQ. Supplemented by reference TRBV5-1 and TRBJ2-1, the full variable domain reads KAGVTQTPRYLIKTRGQQVTLSCSPISGHRSVSWYQQTPGQGLQFLFEYFSETQRNKGNFPGRFSGRQFSNSRSEMNVSTLELGDSALYLCASSLGTGGIPSGDYNEQFFGPGTRLTVL.